The clone carrying this T cell receptor (beta chain) turned up a few times. This sample was included in a study of regulatory T cells in long-lasting Graves disease. CDR1 and CDR2 from the germline V gene are DFQATT and SNEGSKA (reference sequence). With 3 bases removed from V and 4 bases from J, the gap between germline ends came to 19 bases. The CDR3 spans 16 residues. Arm-PCR of CDR3 regions with iRepertoire HTBI primers generated TCR beta libraries. Each CDR3 protein gets one entry after TCRdb re-called the multiplex PCR reads with MiXCR. This repertoire shows 350,000 to 400,000 distinct CDR3 sequences, less than 20% found once; its top ten account for about a fifth. Indicated time point: newly diagnosed GD, antithyroid drugs for less than 3 months. RNA extracted from PBMCs served as the sequencing template.

Sequenced material: peripheral blood mononuclear cells (PBMCs), taken at new diagnosis, from a patient treated with antithyroid drugs. The sequence derives from a female donor with Graves disease. The chain links TRBV20-1 to TRBJ2-1, with D possibly being TRBD2 (7 bases). CDR3 nucleotide sequence: TGCAGTGCTAGCATGGGGCGGGGGCCCATGTACAATGAGCAGTTCTTC. It is translated as CSASMGRGPMYNEQFF.